These 26 T cell receptor beta chains came from one sample sequenced in a study of cytomegalovirus exposure and HLA in healthy donors. The PCR had 60 Vbeta and 13 Jbeta primers. Assay: immunoSEQ multiplex PCR; the TCRdb copy retains only in-frame clones and omits some. The sample holds about 73,000 clones; about 75% are singletons and the top ten take about an eighth. Sequencing was done on a sample of PBMCs. These receptors all stem from a man aged 65-85 years in good health and CMV-seronegative.

CDR3 nucleotides: TGCGCCAGCAGCCAAGAAGAGGCAGGGTCTAGGAATGAGCAGTTCTTC. It translates to CASSQEEAGSRNEQFF. The chain couples TRBV4-1 to TRBJ2-1; the D gene is possibly TRBD1 (5 bases). Between the trimmed V and J ends, which lost 0 bases and 7 bases, there was a span of 16 bases. This CDR3 region has 16 residues. Germline values: CDR1 MGHRA, CDR2 YSYEKL.

This clone was recorded only once. The chain joins TRBV7-9 to TRBJ2-3; 7 bases line up with TRBD1. The length of the CDR3 is 16 residues. Germline CDR1 is SEHNR and CDR2 is FQNEAQ (reference sequence). V was pared by 4 bases and J by 5 bases, with 12 bases of the junction left unmatched. Written as DNA, the CDR3 is TGTGCCAGCAGCTCCTTTCCACAGGGGCTGGGAGATACGCAGTATTTT. The encoded protein is CASSSFPQGLGDTQYF.

The V gene is TRBV5-4, the J gene TRBJ1-1; a weak D match, TRBD1 (6 bases). Germline CDR1 and CDR2: SGHNT and YYREEE (reference sequence). V gave up 2 bases and J gave up 4 bases, with 12 bases separating them. This CDR3 region has 14 residues. The CDR3 sequence is CASSLQGGGTEAFF. The CDR3 coding sequence is TGTGCCAGCAGCTTACAGGGAGGGGGCACTGAAGCTTTCTTT.

This clone showed up just a few times. The chain has TRBV14 and TRBJ2-1; TRBD2 is a possible D gene (5 bases). Trimming stripped 0 bases from V and 8 bases from J, with 14 bases between. CDR1 and CDR2 from the germline V gene are SGHDN and FVKESK. The CDR3 has 15 amino acids. The CDR3, as DNA: TGTGCCAGCAGCCAAGATCAGAGCGGCGCCCATGAGCAGTTCTTC. Its translation: CASSQDQSGAHEQFF.

The gene calls are TRBV28 and TRBJ1-2, with D uncertain. The length of the CDR3 is 16 residues. Looked up from germline, CDR1 is MDHEN and CDR2 is SYDVKM. V lost 4 bases and J lost 6, with 21 bases in between. The CDR3 DNA is TGTGCCAGCAGTTACCATTTGGTAAGCGGTAATAATGGCTACACCTTC. Protein product: CASSYHLVSGNNGYTF.

The V call is TRBV19, the J call TRBJ2-2, with 8 bases fitting TRBD2. This CDR3 is 16 amino acids long. V shed 3 bases and J 6 bases; nucleotides not matched to a gene: 9. Per the germline V gene, CDR1 is LNHDA and CDR2 is SQIVND (reference sequence). CDR3 sequence reads: CASSMSGLAFPGELFF. The CDR3 coding sequence is TGTGCCAGTAGTATGTCCGGACTAGCTTTCCCCGGGGAGCTGTTTTTT.

This rearrangement joins TRBV9 to TRBJ1-2; 7 bases are a match to TRBD1. The CDR3 covers 13 residues. Unmatched junction bases numbered 3, after V lost 0 bases and J lost 7 bases. Germline values: CDR1 SGDLS, CDR2 YYNGEE. CDR3 sequence reads: CASSVAAGGGYTF. CDR3 coding DNA: TGTGCCAGCAGCGTAGCGGCAGGGGGTGGCTACACCTTC.

This chain joins TRBV30 and TRBJ2-5; perhaps TRBD1 as D (5 bases). With 0 bases removed from V and 3 bases from J, the gap between germline ends came to 8 bases. Per germline, CDR1 GTSNPN and CDR2 SVGIG (reference sequence). This CDR3 spans 13 amino acids. The CDR3 loop is CAWSVGVEETQYF. In nucleotides, the CDR3 is TGTGCCTGGAGTGTAGGGGTCGAAGAGACCCAGTACTTC.

The chain recombines TRBV5-1 with TRBJ2-7, with a tentative D call TRBD2 (6 bases). The CDR3 length is 17 residues. The germline gives CDR1 SGHRS, CDR2 YFSETQ. V was cut by 0 bases and J by 7 bases, with 23 bases left in between. The CDR3 reads CASSLEGFGWSAGEQYF. CDR3 DNA: TGCGCCAGCAGCTTGGAGGGGTTTGGGTGGTCCGCGGGGGAGCAGTACTTC.

This clone was observed a single time. The V gene is TRBV4-3, the J gene TRBJ2-7; D is unresolved. The CDR3 extends over 14 amino acids. V gave up 1 base and J gave up 0 bases, with 7 bases separating them. Germline V gene data show CDR1 as LGHNA and CDR2 as YSLEER. CDR3 nucleotides: TGCGCCAGCAGCCAAGGGCCTGACTCCTACGAGCAGTACTTC. It specifies CASSQGPDSYEQYF.

This rearrangement joins TRBV11-3 to TRBJ2-1; 7 positions match TRBD2. V lost 5 bases to trimming and J lost 10 bases; unmatched junction nucleotides: 11. Germline CDR1 reads SGHNT; CDR2 reads YENEEA. There are 14 residues in the CDR3. This CDR3 reads CASSRAGTHREQFF. In DNA, the CDR3 is TGTGCCAGCAGCCGAGCGGGGACCCACAGAGAGCAGTTCTTC.

In this sample, this clone turned up a few times. The chain uses TRBV4-1 and TRBJ2-7; TRBD1 aligns across 7 bases. V shed 2 bases, J shed 5 bases, and the junction held 12 bases outside the gene matches. Germline V gene lookup returns CDR1 MGHRA and CDR2 YSYEKL. This CDR3 comprises 16 residues. The CDR3 bases are TGCGCCAGCAGCCAACCACCGACAGGGCATCTGGACGAGCAGTACTTC. Its translation: CASSQPPTGHLDEQYF.

The rearrangement links TRBV7-2 to TRBJ2-2; D is ambiguous. The V gene lost 0 bases and the J gene lost 7 bases, with 12 bases spanning the gap. The CDR3 has 15 amino acids. The germline gives CDR1 SGHTA, CDR2 FQGNSA. This CDR3 is CASSLAALTIGELFF. Written as DNA, the CDR3 is TGTGCCAGCAGCTTAGCAGCCCTGACAATCGGGGAGCTGTTTTTT.

This rearrangement joins TRBV7-6 to TRBJ2-1, with 9 bases identical to TRBD1. Looked up from germline, CDR1 is SGHVS and CDR2 is FNYEAQ. V lost 1 base to trimming and J lost 7 bases; unmatched junction nucleotides: 5. The CDR3 is 15 amino acids. For the CDR3, the DNA is TGTGCCAGCAGCTTAGTGGACAGGGGAGGTAATGAGCAGTTCTTC. It yields the protein CASSLVDRGGNEQFF.

This clone appeared a few times. The same CDR3 arises from other DNA sequences in this sample as well. J is TRBJ1-2 and V is TRBV18; 7 bases are a match to TRBD1. Germline trimming cut 3 bases from V and 3 bases from J; bases unmatched to any gene: 1. This CDR3 is built from 13 residues. Germline-derived CDR1 and CDR2 are KGHSH and LQKENI. The CDR3 region has the DNA TGTGCCAGCTCACCCGACAGGGACTATGGCTACACCTTC. Protein product: CASSPDRDYGYTF.

This rearrangement joins TRBV10-3 to TRBJ2-5; 14 bases line up with TRBD2. CDR1 is ENHRY, CDR2 SYGVKD, per germline. V shed 0 bases, J shed 7 bases, and the junction held 7 bases outside the gene matches. The CDR3 has 17 amino acids. CDR3 region: CAISESTSGRGVATQYF. Written as DNA, the CDR3 is TGTGCCATCAGTGAGTCGACTAGCGGGAGGGGCGTTGCGACCCAGTACTTC.

V gene TRBV10-3 combines with J gene TRBJ1-5; 9 bases fit TRBD1. This CDR3 has 14 amino acids. V shed 4 bases and J 7 bases; nucleotides not matched to a gene: 5. Germline V CDR1 and CDR2: ENHRY, SYGVKD. The CDR3 spells CAISGTGQGQPQHF. As DNA, the CDR3 is TGTGCCATCAGTGGAACGGGACAGGGACAGCCCCAGCATTTT.

With respect to this clone: One end of the junction does not line up with germline, which may come from a read error. The chain joins TRBV28 to TRBJ2-2; TRBD2 agrees at 9 bases. The germline V gene encodes CDR1 MDHEN and CDR2 SYDVKM. The CDR3 consists of 15 residues. CDR3 bases: TGTGCCAGCAGGGCGGGAGGGCCGAAAACCGGGGAGCTGTTTTTT. This codes for CASRAGGPKTGELFF.

The chain employs TRBV19 and TRBJ2-1, with 13 bases identical to TRBD2. The CDR3 sequence is 18 residues long. CDR1 and CDR2 (germline): LNHDA, SQIVND (reference sequence). V lost 3 bases to trimming and J lost 0 bases; unmatched junction nucleotides: 5. CDR3 region: CASSMGLAGWNSYNEQFF. DNA of the CDR3: TGTGCCAGTAGTATGGGACTAGCGGGGTGGAACTCCTACAATGAGCAGTTCTTC.

This chain connects TRBV29-1 to TRBJ1-1; 9 bases match TRBD1. CDR3 length: 13 residues. Trimming removed 4 bases from V and 2 bases from J; junction bases left unmatched: 2. Germline CDR1 and CDR2: SQVTM and ANQGSEA. The chain's CDR3 is CSVGTGDNTEAFF. The CDR3 DNA is TGCAGCGTTGGGACAGGGGATAACACTGAAGCTTTCTTT.

V is TRBV5-1 and J is TRBJ1-5; D might be TRBD1 (6 bases). The ends were cut back, 4 bases at V and 6 bases at J, with 14 bases in the middle. The V gene's germline CDR1 is SGHRS and CDR2 YFSETQ. This CDR3 comprises 14 residues. Here the CDR3 DNA reads TGCGCCAGCAGCCTTGGGGGCGGCGGTCAGCCCCAGCATTTT. It yields the protein CASSLGGGGQPQHF.

The chain combines TRBV7-2 with TRBJ2-7; 13 nucleotides align to TRBD2. In germline, CDR1 is SGHTA, CDR2 FQGNSA. With V trimmed by 0 bases and J by 10 bases, 3 bases remained unmatched. CDR3 length: 14 amino acids. CDR3 coding DNA: TGTGCCAGCAGCTTAGCACTAGCGGGAGGGTTACAGTACTTC. Translating gives CASSLALAGGLQYF. Using reference TRBV7-2 and TRBJ2-7 for the parts outside the CDR3, the full variable domain is GAGVSQSPSNKVTEKGKDVELRCDPISGHTALYWYRQSLGQGLEFLIYFQGNSAPDKSGLPSDRFSAERTGGSVSTLTIQRTQQEDSAVYLCASSLALAGGLQYFGPGTRLTVT.

The CDR3 region is CASSVDSGRALEQYF. For the CDR3, the DNA is TGTGCCAGCAGCGTAGATAGCGGCAGGGCCCTCGAGCAGTACTTC. V usage is TRBV9 and J usage is TRBJ2-7; maybe TRBD2 (6 bases). Trimming pared 0 bases from V and 6 bases from J, leaving 16 bases between. Looked up from germline, CDR1 is SGDLS and CDR2 is YYNGEE. The CDR3 is 15 amino acids.

The rearrangement joins TRBV7-2 to TRBJ2-5; 8 bases are a match to TRBD1. The J call may be in error: the DNA end matches TRBJ2-7 better. The CDR3 is made up of 15 amino acids. CDR1 and CDR2 from the germline V gene are SGHTA and FQGNSA. This CDR3 is CASSLGTGNPYEQYF. DNA for the CDR3: TGTGCCAGCAGCTTAGGGACAGGGAATCCCTACGAGCAGTACTTC.

V is TRBV11-2 and J is TRBJ2-7; D is unresolved. Germline V CDR1 and CDR2: SGHAT, FQNNGV. The CDR3 extends over 12 amino acids. Trimming took 5 bases from V and 0 from J, leaving 5 bases between them. CDR3 DNA sequence: TGTGCCAGCAGCCAATTCTCCTACGAGCAGTACTTC. This sequence encodes CASSQFSYEQYF.

V gene TRBV6-1 combines with J gene TRBJ1-1; 7 bases are a match to TRBD1. V was clipped by 6 bases and J by 0 bases; unmatched bases: 4. The CDR3 has 14 residues. In germline, CDR1 is MNHNS, CDR2 SASEGT. The CDR3 loop reads CASRQGILNTEAFF. In nucleotides, the CDR3 is TGTGCCAGCAGACAGGGGATCCTGAACACTGAAGCTTTCTTT.